This TCR beta chain was captured by sequencing in a study of T cell responses to AZD1222 COVID-19 vaccine. Findings and limits, study-wide: A reported finding is that nearly half of spike-specific TCRs target unmutated variant regions.

Repertoires were generated with immunoSEQ multiplex PCR, while TCRdb's copy carries only in-frame clones and drops some. The sample has about 200,000 clones, 94% seen once; the top ten hold approximately 1.5%. Germline V gene data show CDR1 as MDHEN and CDR2 as SYDVKM. The length of the CDR3 is 16 residues. The germline V and J ends were trimmed by 6 bases and 0 bases, with 18 bases remaining between them. Remarks on this clone: Its specificity is unknown.

The chain links TRBV28 to TRBJ2-7, with D uncertain. The TCR originated in an adult who received the MenACWY meningococcal vaccine as a control. The sequences come from peripheral blood, collected 28 days after the second dose of the MenACWY control vaccine. CDR3 in DNA: TGTGCCAGCAGATATCCCTTTGACTCCGGCTCCTACGAGCAGTACTTC. Its translation: CASRYPFDSGSYEQYF.